This T cell receptor beta chain was recovered during a study of T cell changes during pregnancy in multiple sclerosis. With 4 bases clipped from V and 10 bases from J, the junction kept 5 bases outside the gene matches. The CDR3 runs 14 residues. The V gene's germline CDR1 is SGHTA and CDR2 FQGNSA. Clones were sequenced by immunoSEQ multiplex PCR, and TCRdb holds only the in-frame ones, with some missing. The repertoire holds approximately 97,000 clones, with roughly nine tenths as singletons. The specimen was peripheral blood, collected after pregnancy. The rearrangement links TRBV7-2 to TRBJ2-1; TRBD2 matches at 12 bases. The receptor comes from a female donor in good health, enrolled as a control in a pregnancy study. CDR3: CASSSSGGAREQFF. The DNA of the CDR3 is TGTGCCAGCAGCTCTAGCGGGGGGGCCAGGGAGCAGTTCTTC.